This TCR beta chain was recorded in a study of blood T cell repertoires in COVID-19. Whole-study context: Acute and convalescent COVID-19 specimens originated in the United States, Italy and Spain. PBMCs, B-cell-depleted T cells, or T cells provided the cDNA or gDNA that made up the material.

Measured with immunoSEQ multiplex PCR; TCRdb has only the in-frame clones, and not every one. Here the sample spans fewer than 250,000 clones, about nine tenths being singletons. Seattle cases were enrolled at active infection and followed longitudinally. V shed 4 bases and J shed 4 bases, with 20 bases lying between them. This CDR3 has 17 amino acids. CDR1 SGHRS and CDR2 YFSETQ come from the germline V gene. Sequenced sample: peripheral blood. The V gene is TRBV5-1, the J gene TRBJ2-2; D is ambiguous. This TCR came from a man between 50 and 59 years old with COVID-19, enrolled during active disease. CDR3 DNA: TGCGCCAGCAGCATGGGCCCGGGTCGGCTTGTCACCGGGGAGCTGTTTTTT. It codes for CASSMGPGRLVTGELFF. Full variable domain (missing parts from reference TRBV5-1 and TRBJ2-2): KAGVTQTPRYLIKTRGQQVTLSCSPISGHRSVSWYQQTPGQGLQFLFEYFSETQRNKGNFPGRFSGRQFSNSRSEMNVSTLELGDSALYLCASSMGPGRLVTGELFFGEGSRLTVL.